One sample yielded the 17 T cell receptor beta chains listed below, sequenced in a study of technical replicates of blood from four donors. Method: immunoSEQ multiplex PCR; TCRdb's copy keeps in-frame clones and lacks some. This table holds about 80,000 clones, 95% to 98% found once. Input material: T cells isolated from PBMCs. These receptors came from a human donor in good health.

The rearrangement joins TRBV7-2 to TRBJ2-3; 13 nucleotides line up with TRBD2. CDR1 and CDR2 from the germline V gene are SGHTA and FQGNSA. The CDR3 has 17 amino acids. The chain's CDR3 is CVSKGTSGDLSTDTQYF. In DNA, the CDR3 is TGTGTTAGTAAGGGGACTAGCGGGGACCTTAGCACAGATACGCAGTATTTT.

This sequence joins TRBV11-3 and TRBJ2-7; 9 bases line up with TRBD2. The CDR3 consists of 17 residues. Trimming cost V 5 bases and J 1 base; bases outside gene matches: 12. CDR1 and CDR2 (germline): SGHNT, YENEEA. The CDR3 here is CASSLLWEREDSYEQYF. The CDR3 coding sequence is TGTGCCAGCAGCCTCCTCTGGGAGCGGGAGGATTCCTACGAGCAGTACTTC. The whole variable domain, filled in from reference TRBV11-3 and TRBJ2-7, reads EAGVVQSPRYKIIEKKQPVAFWCNPISGHNTLYWYLQNLGQGPELLIRYENEEAVDDSQLPKDRFSAERLKGVDSTLKIQPAELGDSAVYLCASSLLWEREDSYEQYFGPGTRLTVT.

The J gene is TRBJ2-1, the V gene TRBV7-6; 14 nucleotides line up with TRBD2. This CDR3 has 15 residues. The J segment lost 15 bases and the V segment lost 1 base, leaving 8 bases of the junction unmatched. Looked up from germline, CDR1 is SGHVS and CDR2 is FNYEAQ. CDR3 nucleotides: TGTGCCAGCAGCTTAGATGGGACTAGCGGGAGACCCCCGTTCTTC. Protein sequence: CASSLDGTSGRPPFF. Variable domain in full (rest from reference TRBV7-6 and TRBJ2-1): GAGVSQSPRYKVTKRGQDVALRCDPISGHVSLYWYRQALGQGPEFLTYFNYEAQQDKSGLPNDRFSAERPEGSISTLTIQRTEQRDSAMYRCASSLDGTSGRPPFFGPGTRLTVL.

V usage is TRBV4-3 and J usage is TRBJ1-1; D gene ambiguous. CDR1 and CDR2 from the germline V gene are LGHNA and YSLEER. Trimming took 4 bases from V and 6 from J, leaving 12 bases between them. CDR3 length: 13 residues. CDR3 bases: TGCGCCAGCAGCCTAGGCCGCGCGGCTGAAGCTTTCTTT. Encoded protein: CASSLGRAAEAFF.

V is TRBV6-5 and J is TRBJ2-1; TRBD1 matches 7 bases. Trimming took 3 bases from V and 4 from J; bases not matched to a gene: 6. CDR1 is MNHEY and CDR2 is SVGAGI in the germline V gene. The CDR3 is 15 residues long. Here the CDR3 reads CASSYTGAGYNEQFF. In nucleotides, the CDR3 is TGTGCCAGCAGTTATACAGGGGCCGGGTACAATGAGCAGTTCTTC.

The CDR3 loop reads CASSPLPGSSYEQYF. The DNA for the CDR3 is TGCGCCAGCAGCCCGTTACCCGGGTCCTCCTACGAGCAGTACTTC. The gene calls are TRBV5-1 and TRBJ2-7; unclear D gene. The CDR3 length is 15 residues. Between the trimmed V and J ends, which lost 4 bases and 0 bases, there was a span of 14 bases. The germline V gene has CDR1 SGHRS and CDR2 YFSETQ.

The chain links TRBV4-3 to TRBJ2-7; D perhaps matches TRBD1 (7 bases). The CDR3 consists of 15 residues. In germline, CDR1 is LGHNA, CDR2 YSLEER. Trimming took off 0 bases at V and 2 bases at J, with 11 bases between the two ends. CDR3 loop: CASSQEGGQTYEQYF. Here the CDR3 DNA reads TGCGCCAGCAGCCAAGAGGGGGGACAGACCTACGAGCAGTACTTC.

The chain has TRBV11-3 and TRBJ1-1; tentative D call: TRBD1 (5 bases). V lost 4 bases and J lost 5, with 11 bases in between. From germline, CDR1 is SGHNT and CDR2 YENEEA. The CDR3 loop spans 13 amino acids. Here the CDR3 DNA reads TGTGCCAGCAGCTCCGACAGCGGGACTGAAGCTTTCTTT. This gives the protein CASSSDSGTEAFF. Together with reference TRBV11-3 and TRBJ1-1, the CDR3 gives the full variable domain: EAGVVQSPRYKIIEKKQPVAFWCNPISGHNTLYWYLQNLGQGPELLIRYENEEAVDDSQLPKDRFSAERLKGVDSTLKIQPAELGDSAVYLCASSSDSGTEAFFGQGTRLTVV.

The CDR3 is CASSYSRFNYGYTF. For the CDR3, the DNA is TGTGCCAGCAGTTACTCGCGATTTAACTATGGCTACACCTTC. This chain joins TRBV6-5 and TRBJ1-2; D gene uncertain. From germline, CDR1 is MNHEY and CDR2 SVGAGI. V lost 0 bases to trimming and J lost 1 base, with 6 bases between them. The CDR3 extends over 14 amino acids.

The chain is built from TRBV27 and TRBJ2-1; TRBD1 is a possible D gene (6 bases). V dropped 7 bases and J dropped 5 bases, with 21 bases sitting between them. From germline, CDR1 is MNHEY and CDR2 SMNVEV (reference sequence). The CDR3 is 16 amino acids. CDR3 nucleotides: TGTGCCAGCAAGTCTCCAGCCGGGCAGGGGCACAATGAGCAGTTCTTC. Translation gives CASKSPAGQGHNEQFF.

V and J are TRBV27 and TRBJ2-1, with 11 bases fitting TRBD2. The germline V gene encodes CDR1 MNHEY and CDR2 SMNVEV (reference sequence). The CDR3 extends over 16 amino acids. V gave up 5 bases and J gave up 4 bases; unmatched junction bases: 7. The CDR3 DNA reads TGTGCCAGCAGTCCCATGTGGACTAGCGGGTACAATGAGCAGTTCTTC. It is translated as CASSPMWTSGYNEQFF.

V usage is TRBV4-2 and J usage is TRBJ1-1; D is perhaps TRBD1 (6 bases). This CDR3 region has 13 residues. V was pared by 8 bases and J by 4 bases, with 14 bases between. The V gene's germline CDR1 is LGHNA and CDR2 YNFKEQ. The CDR3 nucleotides are TGTGCCAGCTCCCTAGGGGGGGGCACTGAAGCTTTCTTT. Translated, it gives CASSLGGGTEAFF.

J is TRBJ1-2 and V is TRBV18, with 9 positions matching TRBD1. Unmatched junction bases numbered 9, after V lost 3 bases and J lost 7 bases. Germline CDR1 is KGHSH and CDR2 is LQKENI. The CDR3 is 15 residues long. Here the CDR3 reads CASSPLGTGNRGYTF. The CDR3 DNA is TGTGCCAGCTCACCCCTAGGGACAGGGAATCGTGGCTACACCTTC.

The chain couples TRBV9 to TRBJ2-2; D remains ambiguous. The V and J ends lost 1 base and 3 bases respectively, with 16 bases between them. The CDR3 covers 17 residues. CDR1 is SGDLS and CDR2 is YYNGEE in the germline V gene. The CDR3 loop reads CASSVPYLGADTGELFF. In DNA, the CDR3 is TGTGCCAGCAGCGTACCGTATCTCGGCGCGGACACCGGGGAGCTGTTTTTT.

The chain combines TRBV5-5 with TRBJ1-1; D unresolved. This CDR3 has 16 amino acids. Trimming removed 0 bases from V and 0 bases from J, with 12 bases in between. The germline V gene has CDR1 SGHKS and CDR2 YYEKEE (reference sequence). The DNA of the CDR3 is TGTGCCAGCAGCTTGGTTCAGTCCCGTATGAACACTGAAGCTTTCTTT. Amino acids: CASSLVQSRMNTEAFF.

The genes are TRBV18 and TRBJ2-3; D possibly corresponds to TRBD2 (6 bases). Germline CDR1 KGHSH, CDR2 LQKENI. The CDR3 runs to 15 residues. V was shortened by 6 bases and J by 2 bases, with 15 bases between the two germline ends. CDR3: CASSNLGGLTDTQYF. The CDR3 DNA reads as TGTGCCAGCTCCAACCTCGGAGGGCTCACAGATACGCAGTATTTT.

J is TRBJ1-5 and V is TRBV6-1, with D possibly being TRBD1 (6 bases). Germline assignment: CDR1 MNHNS and CDR2 SASEGT. The length of the CDR3 is 14 residues. V was cut by 3 bases and J by 16 bases, with 22 bases left in between. The chain's CDR3 is CASSDRRRFEGEHF. In nucleotides, the CDR3 is TGTGCCAGCAGTGACAGGCGCCGGTTCGAGGGGGAACATTTT.